Detailed here is one T cell receptor beta chain. Its specificity is not known. Germline and junction disagree at one end, which may indicate a read error. The data derive from a study of blood T cells in healthy people across ages. Study conclusions and caveats: Per million T cells, TCR beta diversity dropped roughly linearly as age increased.

A sample-barcoded 5' primer and a J-beta primer mix were used in a second PCR of roughly 7 to 12 cycles. TCRdb itself ran the 5' RACE reads through MiXCR, one entry per CDR3 protein. In the table there are around 1,600,000 distinct CDR3 sequences, roughly two fifths of which are singletons. Every donor provided ten milliliters of peripheral blood. The CDR3 contains 15 residues. Sequenced input: blood. The V and J genes are TRBV12-3 or TRBV12-4 and TRBJ2-3, with TRBD2 matching 7 bases. The TCR was taken from a woman aged 18-29 years in good health. CDR3 residues: CTSSSRGGRPDTQYF. CDR3 nucleotide sequence: TGTACCAGCAGTTCAAGGGGAGGGAGACCAGATACGCAGTATTTT.